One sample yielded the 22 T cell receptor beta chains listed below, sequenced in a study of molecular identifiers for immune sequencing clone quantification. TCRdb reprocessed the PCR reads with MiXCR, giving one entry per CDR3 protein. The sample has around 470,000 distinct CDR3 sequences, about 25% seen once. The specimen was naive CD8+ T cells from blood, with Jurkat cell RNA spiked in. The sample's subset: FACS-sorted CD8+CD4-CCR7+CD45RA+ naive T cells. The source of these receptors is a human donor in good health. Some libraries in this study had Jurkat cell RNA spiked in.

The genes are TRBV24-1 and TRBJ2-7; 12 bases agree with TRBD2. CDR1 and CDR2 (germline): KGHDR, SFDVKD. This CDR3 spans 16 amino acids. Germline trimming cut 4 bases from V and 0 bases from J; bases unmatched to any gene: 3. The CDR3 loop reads CATSDSTSGSSYEQYF. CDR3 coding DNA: TGTGCCACCAGTGACTCGACTAGCGGGAGCTCCTACGAGCAGTACTTC.

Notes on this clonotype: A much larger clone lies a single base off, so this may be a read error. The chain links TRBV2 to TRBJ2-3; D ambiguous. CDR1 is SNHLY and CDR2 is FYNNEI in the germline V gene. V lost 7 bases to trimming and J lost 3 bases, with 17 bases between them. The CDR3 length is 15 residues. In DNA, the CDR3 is TGTGCCAGCATTGGTTCCCTAGGGATGACAGATACGCAGTATTTT. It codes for CASIGSLGMTDTQYF.

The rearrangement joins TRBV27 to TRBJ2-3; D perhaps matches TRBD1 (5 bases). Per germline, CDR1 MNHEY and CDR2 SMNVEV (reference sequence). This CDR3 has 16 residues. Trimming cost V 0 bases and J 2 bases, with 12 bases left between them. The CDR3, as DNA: TGTGCCAGCAGTTTATCAGAGACAGAAAACACAGATACGCAGTATTTT. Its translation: CASSLSETENTDTQYF.

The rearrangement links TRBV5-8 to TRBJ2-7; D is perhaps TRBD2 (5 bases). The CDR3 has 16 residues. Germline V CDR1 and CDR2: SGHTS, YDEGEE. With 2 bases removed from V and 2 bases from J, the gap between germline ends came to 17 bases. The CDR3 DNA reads TGTGCCAGCAGCTTAACCGCGGGCCGAGGCACCTACGAGCAGTACTTC. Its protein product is CASSLTAGRGTYEQYF.

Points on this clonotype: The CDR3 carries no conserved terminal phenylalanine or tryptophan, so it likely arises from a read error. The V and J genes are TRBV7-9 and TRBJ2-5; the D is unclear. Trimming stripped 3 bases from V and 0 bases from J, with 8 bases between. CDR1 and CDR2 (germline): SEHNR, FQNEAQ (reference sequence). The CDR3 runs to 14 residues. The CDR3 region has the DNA TGTGCCAGCAGCTTTCCCAGAGACCAAGAGACCCAGTACCTC. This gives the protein CASSFPRDQETQYL.

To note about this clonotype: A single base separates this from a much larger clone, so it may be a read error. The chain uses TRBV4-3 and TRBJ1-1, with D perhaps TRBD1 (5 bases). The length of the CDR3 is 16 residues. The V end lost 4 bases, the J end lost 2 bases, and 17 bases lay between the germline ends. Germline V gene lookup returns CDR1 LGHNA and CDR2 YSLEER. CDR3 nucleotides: TGCGCCAGCAGCCTAGATAGACAGACAGTAAACACTGAAGCTTTCTTT. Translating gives CASSLDRQTVNTEAFF.

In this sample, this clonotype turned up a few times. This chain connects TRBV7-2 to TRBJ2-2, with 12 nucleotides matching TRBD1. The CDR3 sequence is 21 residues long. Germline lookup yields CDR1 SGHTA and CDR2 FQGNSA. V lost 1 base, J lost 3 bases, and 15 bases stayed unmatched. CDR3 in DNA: TGTGCCAGCAGCTTAGTATTTGGTGGGGACAGGGGGCCGGGTGACACCGGGGAGCTGTTTTTT. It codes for CASSLVFGGDRGPGDTGELFF.

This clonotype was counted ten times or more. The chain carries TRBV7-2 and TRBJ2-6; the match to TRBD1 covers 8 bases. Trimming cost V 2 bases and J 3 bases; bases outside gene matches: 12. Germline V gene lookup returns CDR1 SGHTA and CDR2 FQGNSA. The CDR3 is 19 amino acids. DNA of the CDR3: TGTGCCAGCAGCTTATTCTTCCGGACAGGGTTAGTTGGGGCCAACGTCCTGACTTTC. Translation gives CASSLFFRTGLVGANVLTF.

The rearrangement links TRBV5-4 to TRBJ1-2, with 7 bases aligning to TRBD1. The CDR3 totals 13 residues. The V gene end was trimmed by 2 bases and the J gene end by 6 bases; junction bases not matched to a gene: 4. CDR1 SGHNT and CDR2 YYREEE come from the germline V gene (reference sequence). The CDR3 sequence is CASSLTGDNGYTF. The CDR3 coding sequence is TGTGCCAGCAGCTTAACAGGGGACAATGGCTACACCTTC.

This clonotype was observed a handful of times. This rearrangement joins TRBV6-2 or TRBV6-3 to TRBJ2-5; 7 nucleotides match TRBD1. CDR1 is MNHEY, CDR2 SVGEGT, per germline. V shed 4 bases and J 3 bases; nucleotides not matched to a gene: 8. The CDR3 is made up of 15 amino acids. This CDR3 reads CASSFPYQGEETQYF. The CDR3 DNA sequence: TGTGCCAGCAGTTTCCCCTATCAGGGGGAAGAGACCCAGTACTTC.

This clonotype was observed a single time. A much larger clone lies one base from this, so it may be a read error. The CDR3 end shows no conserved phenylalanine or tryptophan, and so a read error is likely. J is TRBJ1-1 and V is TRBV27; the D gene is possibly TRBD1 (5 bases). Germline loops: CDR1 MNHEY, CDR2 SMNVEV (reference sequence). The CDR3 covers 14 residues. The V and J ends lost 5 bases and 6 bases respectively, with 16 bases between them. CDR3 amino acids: CASSPWKGLSEAFS. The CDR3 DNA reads TGTGCCAGCAGTCCCTGGAAGGGGCTGTCTGAAGCTTTCTCT.

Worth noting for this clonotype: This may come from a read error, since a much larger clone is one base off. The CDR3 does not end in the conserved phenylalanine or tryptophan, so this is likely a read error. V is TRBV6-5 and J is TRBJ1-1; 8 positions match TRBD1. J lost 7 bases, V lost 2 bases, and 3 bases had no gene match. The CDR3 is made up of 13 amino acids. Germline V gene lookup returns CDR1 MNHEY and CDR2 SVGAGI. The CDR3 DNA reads TGTGCCAGCAGTTACAGGACAGGGAGTGAAGCTTTCTAT. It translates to CASSYRTGSEAFY.

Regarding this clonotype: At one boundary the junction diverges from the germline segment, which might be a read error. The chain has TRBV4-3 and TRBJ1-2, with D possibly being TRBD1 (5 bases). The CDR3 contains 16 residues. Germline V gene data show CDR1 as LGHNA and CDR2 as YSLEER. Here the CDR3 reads CASSQDRGVGNYGCTF. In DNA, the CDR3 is TGCGCCAGCAGCCAAGATCGGGGGGTCGGAAACTATGGCTGCACCTTC.

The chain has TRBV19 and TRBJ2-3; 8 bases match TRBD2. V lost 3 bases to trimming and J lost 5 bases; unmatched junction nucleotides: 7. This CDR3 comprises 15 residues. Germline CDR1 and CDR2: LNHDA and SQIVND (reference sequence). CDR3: CASSMVAGIRDTQYF. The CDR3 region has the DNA TGTGCCAGTAGTATGGTAGCGGGAATACGAGATACGCAGTATTTT. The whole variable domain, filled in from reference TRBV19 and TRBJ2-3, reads DGGITQSPKYLFRKEGQNVTLSCEQNLNHDAMYWYRQDPGQGLRLIYYSQIVNDFQKGDIAEGYSVSREKKESFPLTVTSAQKNPTAFYLCASSMVAGIRDTQYFGPGTRLTVL.

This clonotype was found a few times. This CDR3 is CASSQDQEQTLAHEQYF. CDR3 nucleotide sequence: TGTGCCAGCAGCCAAGACCAGGAACAGACCCTAGCCCACGAGCAGTACTTC. The V gene is TRBV3-1, the J gene TRBJ2-7, with a weak D call TRBD2 (5 bases). The CDR3 is 17 amino acids. CDR1 is LGHDT and CDR2 is YNNKEL in the germline V gene (reference sequence). Trimming removed 0 bases at V and 5 bases at J, with 20 bases between.

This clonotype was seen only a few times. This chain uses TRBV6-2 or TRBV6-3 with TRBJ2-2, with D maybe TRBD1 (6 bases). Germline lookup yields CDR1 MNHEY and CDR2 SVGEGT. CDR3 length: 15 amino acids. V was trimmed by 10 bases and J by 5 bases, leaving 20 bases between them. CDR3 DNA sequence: TGTGCCACCAAAACCTGGGACACAACTACCGGGGAGCTGTTTTTT. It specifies CATKTWDTTTGELFF.

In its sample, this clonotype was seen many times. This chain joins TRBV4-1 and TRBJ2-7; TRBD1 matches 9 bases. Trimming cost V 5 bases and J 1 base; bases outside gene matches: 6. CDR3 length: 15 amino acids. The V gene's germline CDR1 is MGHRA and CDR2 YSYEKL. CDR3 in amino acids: CASSAAGTGSYEQYF. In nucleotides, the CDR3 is TGCGCCAGCAGCGCGGCCGGGACAGGGTCCTACGAGCAGTACTTC.

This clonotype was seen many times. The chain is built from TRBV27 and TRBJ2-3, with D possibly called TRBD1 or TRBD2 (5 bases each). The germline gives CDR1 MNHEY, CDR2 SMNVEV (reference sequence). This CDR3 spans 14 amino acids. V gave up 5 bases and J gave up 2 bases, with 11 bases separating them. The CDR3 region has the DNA TGTGCCAGCAGTAATACCGGGGCCACAGATACGCAGTATTTT. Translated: CASSNTGATDTQYF.

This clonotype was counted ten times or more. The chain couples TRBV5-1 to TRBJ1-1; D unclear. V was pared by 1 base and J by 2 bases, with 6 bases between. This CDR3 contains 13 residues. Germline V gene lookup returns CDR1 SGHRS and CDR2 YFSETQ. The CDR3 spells CASSLNSNTEAFF. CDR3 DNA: TGCGCCAGCAGCTTGAACAGCAACACTGAAGCTTTCTTT.

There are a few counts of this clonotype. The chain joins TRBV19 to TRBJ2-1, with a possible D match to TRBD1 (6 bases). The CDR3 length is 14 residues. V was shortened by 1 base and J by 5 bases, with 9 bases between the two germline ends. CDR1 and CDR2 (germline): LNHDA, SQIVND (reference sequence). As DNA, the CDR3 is TGTGCCAGTAGTATAGGGGGGACAAACAATGAGCAGTTCTTC. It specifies CASSIGGTNNEQFF.

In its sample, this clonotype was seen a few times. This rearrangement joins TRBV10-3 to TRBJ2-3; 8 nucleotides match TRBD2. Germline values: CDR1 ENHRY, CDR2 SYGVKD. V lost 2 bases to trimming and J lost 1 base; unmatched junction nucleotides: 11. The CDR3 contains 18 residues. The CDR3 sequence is CAISERSGGHLGTDTQYF. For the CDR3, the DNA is TGTGCCATCAGTGAGCGAAGCGGGGGACACCTGGGCACAGATACGCAGTATTTT.

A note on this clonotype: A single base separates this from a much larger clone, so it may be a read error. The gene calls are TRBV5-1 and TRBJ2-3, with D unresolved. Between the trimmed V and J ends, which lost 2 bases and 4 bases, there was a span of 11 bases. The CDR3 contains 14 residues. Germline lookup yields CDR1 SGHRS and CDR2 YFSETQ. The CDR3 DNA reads TGCGCCAGCAGCTTAGGATACGGCGCAGATACGCAGTATTTT. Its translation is CASSLGYGADTQYF. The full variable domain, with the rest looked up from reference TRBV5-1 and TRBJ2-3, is KAGVTQTPRYLIKTRGQQVTLSCSPISGHRSVSWYQQTPGQGLQFLFEYFSETQRNKGNFPGRFSGRQFSNSRSEMNVSTLELGDSALYLCASSLGYGADTQYFGPGTRLTVL.